This T cell receptor (beta chain) emerged from a study of CD8 T cells in Susac syndrome. On the study more broadly: At the time their blood was drawn, patients with Susac syndrome were either therapy-naive, on corticosteroids (with some of them also receiving intravenous immunoglobulin), or on intravenous immunoglobulin alone.

CDR1 MDHEN and CDR2 SYDVKM come from the germline V gene. Losses at the gene ends were 5 bases for V and 5 bases for J; bases not matched to a gene: 4. The CDR3 is 14 residues long. Findings and caveats of the study: An acknowledgment was made by the study that its TCR sequencing and HLA analysis involved relatively few individuals.

In the case of this clonotype: What it binds is not known.

With random hexamers, reverse transcription was performed on about 0.5 to 1 ug of RNA. A single record per CDR3 protein comes from TCRdb applying MiXCR to the immunoSEQ multiplex PCR reads. This sample has around 170,000 distinct CDR3 sequences, with nearly 97% found just once. The rearrangement joins TRBV28 to TRBJ2-3; 10 nucleotides agree with TRBD2. Sequencing was performed on CD4+ T cells from PBMCs. This sequence originates from a human donor with Susac syndrome. CDR3 residues: CASSSGGAKDTQYF. In DNA, the CDR3 is TGTGCCAGCAGTAGCGGGGGGGCCAAAGATACGCAGTATTTT.